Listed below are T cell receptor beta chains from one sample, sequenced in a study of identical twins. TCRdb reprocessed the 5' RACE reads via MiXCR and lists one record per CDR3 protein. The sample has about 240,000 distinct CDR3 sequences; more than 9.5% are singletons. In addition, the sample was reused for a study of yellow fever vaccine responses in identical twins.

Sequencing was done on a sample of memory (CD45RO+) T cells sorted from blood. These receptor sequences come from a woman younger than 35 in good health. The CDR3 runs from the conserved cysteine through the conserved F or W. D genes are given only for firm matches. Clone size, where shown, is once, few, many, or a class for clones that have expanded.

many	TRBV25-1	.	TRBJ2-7	TGTGCCAGCAGGGGACCGACCTACGAGCAGTACTTC	CASRGPTYEQYF
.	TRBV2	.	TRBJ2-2	TGTGCCAGCAGGGGACGGTACACCGGGGAGCTGTTTTTT	CASRGRYTGELFF
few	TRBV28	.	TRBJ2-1	TGTGCCAGCAGTCCCGCCGGGGCGAGCTCCTACAATGAGCAGTTCTTC	CASSPAGASSYNEQFF
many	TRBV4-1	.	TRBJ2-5	TGCGCCAGCAGCCAAGGAAGTGAGGGACTCCAAGAGACCCAGTACTTC	CASSQGSEGLQETQYF
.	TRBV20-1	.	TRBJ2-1	TGCAGTGCAGAGGTCATAAATGAGCAGTTCTTC	CSAEVINEQFF
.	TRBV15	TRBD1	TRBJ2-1	TGTGCCACCAGCAGAGCCGGGACAGGGCCCTACAATGAGCAGTTCTTC	CATSRAGTGPYNEQFF
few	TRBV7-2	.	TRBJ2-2	TGTGCCAGCAGCCGTGACGGGAGTCCCGCGAACACCGGGGAGCTGTTTTTT	CASSRDGSPANTGELFF
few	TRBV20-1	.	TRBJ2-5	TGCAGTGCTAGAGTGGGGACGTGGGAGACCCAGTACTTC	CSARVGTWETQYF
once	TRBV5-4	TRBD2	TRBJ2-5	TGTGCCAGCAGCTTGTCTGCGGGAGACGTGCAGACCCAGTACTTC	CASSLSAGDVQTQYF
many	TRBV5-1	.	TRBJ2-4	TGCGCCAGCAGCTTGGGGGGGGAAAACATTCAGTACTTC	CASSLGGENIQYF
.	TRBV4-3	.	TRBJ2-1	TGCGCCAGCAGCCAACTCCCGCCGGACTCCTACAATGAGCAGTTCTTC	CASSQLPPDSYNEQFF
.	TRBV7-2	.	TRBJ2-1	TGTGCCAGCAGCCGCACAGGGCCCCCGTTCTTC	CASSRTGPPFF
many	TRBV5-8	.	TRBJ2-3	TGTGCCAGCAGCTTGGGCAGGGGAACAGATACGCAGTATTTT	CASSLGRGTDTQYF
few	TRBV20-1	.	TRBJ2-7	TGCAGTGCTAGCACTACCTCCTACGAGCAGTACTTC	CSASTTSYEQYF
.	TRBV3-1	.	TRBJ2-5	TGTGCCAGCAGCCAAGATCGGTGGGAGCGGGAGACCCAGTACTTC	CASSQDRWERETQYF
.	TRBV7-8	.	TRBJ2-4	TGTGCCAGCAGCTTAGCGTGGGGTTCGGCAGGAAACATTCAGTACTTC	CASSLAWGSAGNIQYF